This entry lists 7 T cell receptor beta chains sequenced from one sample in a study of CD8 T cells in ankylosing spondylitis. Overall study results and limits: Blood from ankylosing spondylitis patients appeared to carry a characteristic roughly eight-variant TCR beta motif.

These receptors have no known antigen. TCRdb passed the 5' RACE reads through MiXCR, listing each CDR3 protein once. There are approximately 540,000 distinct CDR3 sequences in the sample; roughly 13% occur only once, and nearly 7% lies in the top ten. The sample comprised blood, either unsorted or a sorted T cell fraction (not recorded which). The receptors here all came from a male donor with ankylosing spondylitis.

This clonotype came up a few times. CDR3 amino acids: CASSPSTQNTEAFF. CDR3 DNA: TGTGCCAGCAGCCCAAGCACCCAGAACACTGAAGCTTTCTTT. The V call is TRBV7-8, the J call TRBJ1-1; D gene uncertain. Germline V gene data show CDR1 as SGHVS and CDR2 as FQNEAQ. V gave up 5 bases and J gave up 1 base, with 11 bases separating them. This CDR3 comprises 14 residues.

V gene TRBV2 combines with J gene TRBJ2-1, with TRBD2 matching over 10 bases. Germline loops: CDR1 SNHLY, CDR2 FYNNEI. The CDR3 is 17 residues long. The V and J ends lost 5 bases and 3 bases, in that order; junction bases with no gene match: 10. CDR3 residues: CASSPSIAGGVYNEQFF. CDR3 nucleotide sequence: TGTGCCAGCAGTCCCTCAATAGCGGGGGGAGTCTACAATGAGCAGTTCTTC. Together with reference TRBV2 and TRBJ2-1, the CDR3 gives the full variable domain: EPEVTQTPSHQVTQMGQEVILRCVPISNHLYFYWYRQILGQKVEFLVSFYNNEISEKSEIFDDQFSVERPDGSNFTLKIRSTKLEDSAMYFCASSPSIAGGVYNEQFFGPGTRLTVL.

Many counts were recorded for this clonotype. The V and J genes are TRBV7-2 and TRBJ1-1, with D unresolved. The germline V gene encodes CDR1 SGHTA and CDR2 FQGNSA. The V end was cut by 7 bases, the J end by 1 base, with 22 bases between. The CDR3 contains 17 residues. The CDR3 DNA is TGTGCCAGCATACAGTGGTTTAACAGCTGGACGAACACTGAAGCTTTCTTT. Encoded protein: CASIQWFNSWTNTEAFF. Combining the CDR3 with reference TRBV7-2 and TRBJ1-1 gives the whole variable domain GAGVSQSPSNKVTEKGKDVELRCDPISGHTALYWYRQSLGQGLEFLIYFQGNSAPDKSGLPSDRFSAERTGGSVSTLTIQRTQQEDSAVYLCASIQWFNSWTNTEAFFGQGTRLTVV.

V is TRBV29-1 and J is TRBJ2-3; no clear D gene. The V end lost 4 bases, the J end lost 10 bases, and 27 bases lay between the germline ends. The germline V gene encodes CDR1 SQVTM and CDR2 ANQGSEA. The CDR3 is 16 amino acids. The CDR3 sequence is CSVVFFKGVSSIAQYF. The CDR3 DNA reads as TGCAGCGTTGTATTCTTCAAGGGCGTCTCATCCATTGCGCAGTATTTT.

This clonotype was counted only a few times. This chain connects TRBV2 to TRBJ1-2, with D unclear. The CDR3 consists of 12 residues. Trimming shortened V by 1 base and J by 5 bases, and 5 bases separated the two germline ends. CDR1 is SNHLY, CDR2 FYNNEI, per germline. The CDR3: CASSEEAYGYTF. CDR3 coding DNA: TGTGCCAGCAGTGAAGAAGCTTATGGCTACACCTTC. The whole variable domain, remainder taken from reference TRBV2 and TRBJ1-2, is EPEVTQTPSHQVTQMGQEVILRCVPISNHLYFYWYRQILGQKVEFLVSFYNNEISEKSEIFDDQFSVERPDGSNFTLKIRSTKLEDSAMYFCASSEEAYGYTFGSGTRLTVV.

This clonotype was picked up a small number of times. The V call is TRBV4-2, the J call TRBJ1-6; 9 bases match TRBD1. Germline V lookup: CDR1 LGHNA, CDR2 YNFKEQ. Unmatched junction bases numbered 4, after V lost 3 bases and J lost 7 bases. The CDR3 is 15 amino acids. Here the CDR3 reads CASSQSTGGNSPLHF. The CDR3 DNA follows: TGTGCCAGCAGCCAGTCGACAGGGGGAAATTCACCCCTCCACTTT.

This clonotype appeared a few times. V gene TRBV7-8 combines with J gene TRBJ1-5; D gene uncertain. CDR3 size: 17 residues. V was cut by 3 bases and J by 5 bases, with 20 bases left in between. Germline-derived CDR1 and CDR2 are SGHVS and FQNEAQ. CDR3 loop: CASSLGPAPFDDQPQHF. The CDR3 DNA reads TGTGCCAGCAGCTTGGGTCCGGCTCCGTTTGATGATCAGCCCCAGCATTTT.